These 25 T cell receptor beta chains came from one sample sequenced in a study of blood T cell repertoires in COVID-19. The repertoire was sequenced with immunoSEQ multiplex PCR; TCRdb's copy has only in-frame clones and lacks some. The data hold 40,000 or so clones, with roughly 84% observed a single time. Sequencing was carried out using peripheral blood. These receptor sequences come from a human donor in a cohort sampled during active COVID-19.

The V call is TRBV19, the J call TRBJ1-5, with D uncertain. This CDR3 is built from 14 residues. Germline V gene sequence: CDR1 LNHDA, CDR2 SQIVND (reference sequence). Between the trimmed V and J ends, which lost 7 bases and 1 base, there was a span of 11 bases. CDR3 bases: TGTGCCAGTATCGGAGGGTCGAGCAATCAGCCCCAGCATTTT. Its protein is CASIGGSSNQPQHF.

The chain couples TRBV4-1 to TRBJ2-3; D may be TRBD1 (5 bases). The CDR3 loop spans 14 amino acids. Germline loops: CDR1 MGHRA, CDR2 YSYEKL. Deletions cut 4 bases from V and 0 bases from J, with 8 bases between. In DNA, the CDR3 is TGCGCCAGCAGCCGACGACAGAGCACAGATACGCAGTATTTT. Translating it yields CASSRRQSTDTQYF.

The chain has TRBV6-5 and TRBJ1-2; 9 bases agree with TRBD1. The CDR3 has 15 amino acids. In germline, CDR1 is MNHEY, CDR2 SVGAGI. Unmatched junction bases numbered 7, after V lost 6 bases and J lost 2 bases. The DNA of the CDR3 is TGTGCCAGCAGCCGAGGACAGGGGCGAAACTATGGCTACACCTTC. Protein sequence: CASSRGQGRNYGYTF.

The V gene is TRBV2, the J gene TRBJ1-2; D remains ambiguous. Per the germline V gene, CDR1 is SNHLY and CDR2 is FYNNEI. This CDR3 has 13 residues. Trimming left V 5 bases short and J 8 bases short, with 15 bases between. CDR3 nucleotide sequence: TGTGCCAGCAGTACCGCGAGGCGTCGCGGCTACACCTTC. It translates to CASSTARRRGYTF.

This clone was seen only once. This rearrangement joins TRBV18 to TRBJ2-2; the match to TRBD2 covers 7 bases. The CDR3 extends over 16 amino acids. The ends lost 1 base at V and 3 bases at J; junction bases unmatched: 5. CDR1 is KGHSH, CDR2 LQKENI, per germline. The CDR3 nucleotides read TGTGCCAGCTCACCACAAAGCGGGGTGTACACCGGGGAGCTGTTTTTT. Its protein product is CASSPQSGVYTGELFF.

The rearrangement uses TRBV6-5 and TRBJ2-3; D uncertain. The CDR3 contains 11 residues. The V end was cut by 8 bases, the J end by 5 bases, with 8 bases between. Germline lookup yields CDR1 MNHEY and CDR2 SVGAGI. The CDR3 here is CASRSEDTQYF. For the CDR3, the DNA is TGTGCCAGCCGCAGCGAAGATACGCAGTATTTT.

The V and J genes are TRBV2 and TRBJ2-7; tentatively, D is TRBD1 (6 bases). CDR3 length: 13 residues. CDR1 is SNHLY, CDR2 FYNNEI, per germline. The V end was cut by 6 bases, the J end by 4 bases, with 13 bases between. The CDR3 here is CASSEDSRYEQYF. CDR3 sequence (DNA): TGTGCCAGCAGCGAGGACAGTCGTTACGAGCAGTACTTC.

V and J are TRBV20-1 and TRBJ1-2; the D is unclear. Germline V lookup: CDR1 DFQATT, CDR2 SNEGSKA (reference sequence). V lost 3 bases and J lost 2, with 10 bases in between. This CDR3 has 13 residues. CDR3 coding DNA: TGCAGTGCTAGTACGACGGAGAACTATGGCTACACCTTC. Protein product: CSASTTENYGYTF.

The V gene is TRBV12-1, the J gene TRBJ1-6. TRBV12-1 is classified as a pseudogene. The CDR3 consists of 14 residues. The DNA of the CDR3 is TGTGCCAGCAGCGGCCGGGGCTATAATTCACCCCTCCACTTT. Translating it yields CASSGRGYNSPLHF.

This clone was seen just once. CDR3 residues: CASSLRLADFNEQFF. Here the CDR3 DNA reads TGTGCCAGCAGCCTTCGACTAGCGGATTTCAATGAGCAGTTCTTC. V usage is TRBV7-9 and J usage is TRBJ2-1; 9 bases agree with TRBD2. The CDR3 extends over 15 amino acids. The V and J ends lost 5 bases and 6 bases, in that order; junction bases with no gene match: 8. The germline V gene has CDR1 SEHNR and CDR2 FQNEAQ (reference sequence).

V usage is TRBV3-1 (or the pseudogene TRBV3-2) and J usage is TRBJ2-7; TRBD2 agrees at 9 bases. The germline V gene encodes CDR1 LGHDT and CDR2 YNNKEL (reference sequence). Trimming took 4 bases from V and 9 from J; bases not matched to a gene: 13. The CDR3 totals 15 residues. The CDR3 DNA is TGTGCCAGCAGCCTTGGGACTAGCCCAAGGTCACGGCAGTACTTC. Translation gives CASSLGTSPRSRQYF.

The J gene is TRBJ2-2, the V gene TRBV5-1; 8 positions agree with TRBD1. Germline CDR1 SGHRS, CDR2 YFSETQ. The CDR3 has 15 amino acids. Trimming removed 3 bases from V and 6 bases from J; junction bases left unmatched: 7. The CDR3: CASSYQGAVAGELFF. CDR3 DNA: TGCGCCAGCAGCTATCAGGGGGCGGTTGCCGGGGAGCTGTTTTTT.

V gene TRBV2 combines with J gene TRBJ2-7; 7 positions agree with TRBD1. V shed 6 bases, J shed 0 bases, and the junction held 11 bases outside the gene matches. Per the germline V gene, CDR1 is SNHLY and CDR2 is FYNNEI. The CDR3 loop spans 16 amino acids. The CDR3 coding sequence is TGTGCCAGCAGCAGGGTTCCGGGACAGATCTCCTACGAGCAGTACTTC. Its translation: CASSRVPGQISYEQYF.

The chain joins TRBV7-8 to TRBJ2-7; D gene uncertain. This CDR3 region has 14 residues. V lost 5 bases and J 3 bases, leaving 14 bases between the germline ends. The germline gives CDR1 SGHVS, CDR2 FQNEAQ. The CDR3 here is CASSRTLTIYEQYF. The CDR3 region has the DNA TGTGCCAGCAGCCGCACACTAACGATCTACGAGCAGTACTTC.

The gene calls are TRBV5-6 and TRBJ2-5; 8 positions agree with TRBD1. The CDR3 consists of 14 residues. Unmatched junction bases numbered 3, after V lost 3 bases and J lost 2 bases. Germline assignment: CDR1 SGHDT and CDR2 YYEEEE. The CDR3: CASSYRDRQETQYF. The CDR3, as DNA: TGTGCCAGCAGCTACCGGGACAGGCAAGAGACCCAGTACTTC.

The rearrangement uses TRBV28 and TRBJ1-1, with TRBD1 matching 7 bases. Per germline, CDR1 MDHEN and CDR2 SYDVKM. V was pared by 6 bases and J by 1 base, with 11 bases of the junction left unmatched. This CDR3 has 16 amino acids. As DNA, the CDR3 is TGTGCCAGCAGGACGAGAACAGGGGTTGGGAACACTGAAGCTTTCTTT. It codes for CASRTRTGVGNTEAFF.

The sample holds one count of this clone. This chain connects TRBV5-6 to TRBJ2-3; a weak D match, TRBD1 (5 bases). The CDR3 is 13 residues long. V gave up 4 bases and J gave up 7 bases, with 13 bases separating them. Germline CDR1 and CDR2: SGHDT and YYEEEE. CDR3 protein: CASSRQSGHTQYF. DNA of the CDR3: TGTGCCAGCAGCCGACAGTCTGGCCATACGCAGTATTTT.

V and J are TRBV19 and TRBJ1-2; D unclear. The germline CDR1 and CDR2 sequences are LNHDA and SQIVND (reference sequence). The V end was cut by 4 bases, the J end by 3 bases, with 18 bases between. CDR3 length equals 16 residues. The CDR3 loop is CASSKEAVGTYYGYTF. The CDR3 DNA reads as TGTGCCAGTAGTAAGGAGGCAGTCGGAACCTACTATGGCTACACCTTC.

The CDR3 DNA reads as TGTGCCAGCTCACCAACTTCAAGGACAGGGGCGGACACCGGGGAGCTGTTTTTT. The encoded protein is CASSPTSRTGADTGELFF. The chain uses TRBV18 and TRBJ2-2; 9 bases fit TRBD1. Looked up from germline, CDR1 is KGHSH and CDR2 is LQKENI. The V segment lost 2 bases and the J segment 3 bases; nucleotides outside the gene matches: 10. This CDR3 has 18 amino acids.

This chain links TRBV3-1 (or the pseudogene TRBV3-2) with TRBJ1-2, with 8 bases that match TRBD1. Germline lookup yields CDR1 LGHDT and CDR2 YNNKEL (reference sequence). The CDR3 is 13 amino acids. The trim removed 4 bases at V and 7 bases at J, leaving 5 bases unmatched. For the CDR3, the DNA is TGTGCCAGCAGCCCCGACAGGGGTGCTGGCTACACCTTC. Encoded protein: CASSPDRGAGYTF.

The chain couples TRBV5-1 to TRBJ2-5; D not resolved. Germline CDR1 reads SGHRS; CDR2 reads YFSETQ. The germline V and J ends were trimmed by 0 bases and 2 bases, with 8 bases remaining between them. The CDR3 sequence is 14 residues long. The CDR3 spells CASSLARVQETQYF. The CDR3, as DNA: TGCGCCAGCAGCTTGGCACGGGTTCAAGAGACCCAGTACTTC.

The genes are TRBV30 and TRBJ2-3, with D hard to call. V was clipped by 1 base and J by 7 bases, with 15 bases between them. Germline V gene data show CDR1 as GTSNPN and CDR2 as SVGIG (reference sequence). The CDR3 spans 14 residues. CDR3 in DNA: TGTGCCTGGAGTGCTGCCGGGTCGAGGAATACGCAGTATTTT. Its protein product is CAWSAAGSRNTQYF.

The rearrangement links TRBV27 to TRBJ1-1; D remains unclear. CDR3 length equals 13 residues. Germline-derived CDR1 and CDR2 are MNHEY and SMNVEV (reference sequence). V shed 3 bases and J shed 1 base, with 6 bases lying between them. CDR3 sequence reads: CASSFLRNTEAFF. CDR3 nucleotides: TGTGCCAGCAGTTTTCTCAGGAACACTGAAGCTTTCTTT.

The chain carries TRBV6-5 and TRBJ1-1; the match to TRBD1 covers 7 bases. The CDR3 spans 14 residues. Per the germline V gene, CDR1 is MNHEY and CDR2 is SVGAGI. V shed 7 bases and J 3 bases; nucleotides not matched to a gene: 8. The CDR3 reads CASKMTGPYTEAFF. DNA for the CDR3: TGTGCCAGCAAGATGACAGGGCCTTACACTGAAGCTTTCTTT.

The V call is TRBV9, the J call TRBJ2-5; 7 bases are a match to TRBD2. Unmatched junction bases numbered 8, after V lost 4 bases and J lost 5 bases. The CDR3 is made up of 14 amino acids. The germline V gene encodes CDR1 SGDLS and CDR2 YYNGEE. The CDR3 DNA reads TGTGCCAGCAGCCCCCCGGGAGGACCGGAGACCCAGTACTTC. Translating gives CASSPPGGPETQYF. Complete variable domain (other parts from reference TRBV9 and TRBJ2-5): DSGVTQTPKHLITATGQRVTLRCSPRSGDLSVYWYQQSLDQGLQFLIQYYNGEERAKGNILERFSAQQFPDLHSELNLSSLELGDSALYFCASSPPGGPETQYFGPGTRLLVL.